This record concerns one T cell receptor beta chain sequence. Stated treatment: randomized to nivolumab then ipilimumab (arm A) or the reverse (arm B). No patient had prior DNA-damaging chemotherapy. Live CD3+CD8+ CD19− CD56− cells were sorted from PBMCs. Only in-frame clones appear in the TCRdb table, and some are missing; sequencing was by immunoSEQ multiplex PCR. The sample has around 40,000 clones; approximately 90% are singletons. The data are from a study of sequential checkpoint blockade in melanoma. Study in general: Both treatment sequences were followed by maintenance nivolumab.

Germline-derived CDR1 and CDR2 are MNHEY and SVGAGI. CDR3 length: 14 residues. The germline V and J ends were trimmed by 0 bases and 6 bases, with 11 bases remaining between them. The TCR sequence derives from a human donor with melanoma. The sequencing here drew on CD8+ T cells sorted from blood (inferred from file names), taken from a patient given nivolumab and ipilimumab in sequence. This rearrangement joins TRBV6-5 to TRBJ1-2; a possible D gene is TRBD1 (5 bases). The CDR3 spells CASSYSRQGDGYTF. CDR3 in DNA: TGTGCCAGCAGTTACTCGCGGCAGGGTGATGGCTACACCTTC.